One and the same sample provided the 18 T cell receptor beta chains below, sequenced in a study of lymphopenia after photon versus proton radiotherapy (dated by TCRdb to about 2019). Receptor amplification or capture employed the immunoSEQ multiplex PCR assay. TCRdb obtained this table from immuneACCESS and retained in-frame rearrangements with V and J assigned. These tables miss some clones; where compared with another copy, unresolved V genes account for less than half of the shortfall, and the remainder is unexplained. The sample records 30,000 to 35,000 clones, 75% to 90% of which are singletons. The ten largest clones represent more than 6.5% of the sample. This specimen was peripheral blood, taken from a patient treated with proton-based radiotherapy. The receptors were gathered from a woman aged 70-85 years with pancreatic cancer. Some clones in this sample may be carry-over from other donors' samples.

This sequence joins TRBV9 and TRBJ1-2; no definite D call. Germline V CDR1 and CDR2: SGDLS, YYNGEE. This CDR3 is 12 amino acids long. V was cut by 0 bases and J by 8 bases, with 8 bases left in between. The CDR3 loop is CASSVALGGYTF. In nucleotides, the CDR3 is TGTGCCAGCAGCGTAGCCCTGGGGGGCTACACCTTC.

This clone was recorded a few times. V usage is TRBV5-1 and J usage is TRBJ2-1; 7 bases are shared with TRBD1. CDR3 size: 15 residues. Germline V gives CDR1 SGHRS, CDR2 YFSETQ. V gave up 4 bases and J gave up 0 bases; unmatched junction bases: 4. The CDR3 DNA reads TGCGCCAGCAGCCGAGGGGACAGCTCCTACAATGAGCAGTTCTTC. Translated: CASSRGDSSYNEQFF. Filled out from reference TRBV5-1 and TRBJ2-1, the complete variable domain reads KAGVTQTPRYLIKTRGQQVTLSCSPISGHRSVSWYQQTPGQGLQFLFEYFSETQRNKGNFPGRFSGRQFSNSRSEMNVSTLELGDSALYLCASSRGDSSYNEQFFGPGTRLTVL.

V is TRBV5-1 and J is TRBJ2-3; 11 bases fit TRBD2. V was pared by 0 bases and J by 0 bases, with 6 bases of the junction left unmatched. Germline V gives CDR1 SGHRS, CDR2 YFSETQ. The CDR3 totals 18 residues. The CDR3 region has the DNA TGCGCCAGCAGCTTGGTAGTAGCGGGAGGGTCTAGCACAGATACGCAGTATTTT. Translating it yields CASSLVVAGGSSTDTQYF.

This clone came up a few times. The chain links TRBV19 to TRBJ2-2; perhaps TRBD2 as D (6 bases). The CDR3 spans 14 residues. V was clipped by 5 bases and J by 4 bases, with 11 bases between them. CDR1 and CDR2 from the germline V gene are LNHDA and SQIVND (reference sequence). CDR3 DNA sequence: TGTGCCAGTAGTCCAGGACTATTCACCGGGGAGCTGTTTTTT. As protein: CASSPGLFTGELFF.

The chain joins TRBV28 to TRBJ2-7; possibly TRBD2 for D (6 bases). CDR1 is MDHEN and CDR2 is SYDVKM in the germline V gene. Trimming pared 4 bases from V and 4 bases from J, leaving 14 bases between. This CDR3 has 14 residues. The CDR3 reads CASSSPGLSYEQYF. The CDR3, as DNA: TGTGCCAGCAGTTCCCCGGGACTTTCTTACGAGCAGTACTTC.

This chain links TRBV5-4 with TRBJ2-1; possible D gene TRBD1, 6 bases. Germline V CDR1 and CDR2: SGHNT, YYREEE (reference sequence). Trimming removed 4 bases at V and 0 bases at J, with 20 bases between. The CDR3 totals 18 residues. CDR3 sequence reads: CASSQVGGDRYSYNEQFF. Here the CDR3 DNA reads TGTGCCAGCAGCCAAGTAGGGGGAGACAGATACTCCTACAATGAGCAGTTCTTC.

The genes are TRBV4-2 and TRBJ2-7; possibly TRBD2 for D (5 bases). Trimming shortened V by 5 bases and J by 5 bases, and 22 bases separated the two germline ends. Germline assignment: CDR1 LGHNA and CDR2 YNFKEQ. The CDR3 runs to 16 residues. CDR3 residues: CASSVPGLAGYNEQYF. The CDR3 DNA reads as TGTGCCAGCAGCGTACCCGGGCTAGCCGGTTACAACGAGCAGTACTTC.

The rearrangement joins TRBV19 to TRBJ2-5; TRBD2 aligns across 9 bases. Per germline, CDR1 LNHDA and CDR2 SQIVND (reference sequence). The J segment lost 4 bases and the V segment lost 9 bases, leaving 6 bases of the junction unmatched. The CDR3 totals 13 residues. Here the CDR3 reads CASNPSGAETQYF. CDR3 coding DNA: TGTGCCAGCAACCCTAGCGGGGCAGAGACCCAGTACTTC. The full variable domain, rest sourced from reference TRBV19 and TRBJ2-5, is DGGITQSPKYLFRKEGQNVTLSCEQNLNHDAMYWYRQDPGQGLRLIYYSQIVNDFQKGDIAEGYSVSREKKESFPLTVTSAQKNPTAFYLCASNPSGAETQYFGPGTRLLVL.

The chain's CDR3 is CASRSPLGANEQFF. As DNA, the CDR3 is TGTGCCAGCAGGTCTCCCCTGGGCGCGAATGAGCAGTTCTTC. The chain carries TRBV27 and TRBJ2-1; no clear D gene. The germline V gene has CDR1 MNHEY and CDR2 SMNVEV (reference sequence). CDR3 length: 14 amino acids. V lost 6 bases and J 7 bases, leaving 16 bases between the germline ends.

The chain combines TRBV20-1 with TRBJ1-1, with 7 bases that match TRBD1. This CDR3 region has 11 residues. Germline V gives CDR1 DFQATT, CDR2 SNEGSKA (reference sequence). The CDR3 loop is CSPRQGTEAFF. In DNA, the CDR3 is TGCAGCCCGCGACAGGGCACTGAAGCTTTCTTT.

This rearrangement joins TRBV9 to TRBJ1-4, with 8 bases matching TRBD1. Unmatched junction bases numbered 7, after V lost 1 base and J lost 8 bases. In germline, CDR1 is SGDLS, CDR2 YYNGEE. The CDR3 consists of 15 residues. DNA for the CDR3: TGTGCCAGCAGCGTATTGGACAGGGTGAACGAAAAACTGTTTTTT. It codes for CASSVLDRVNEKLFF.

This clone qualifies as medium-sized. The chain is built from TRBV7-2 and TRBJ1-3; D not certain. Looked up from germline, CDR1 is SGHTA and CDR2 is FQGNSA. V dropped 8 bases and J dropped 2 bases, with 16 bases sitting between them. This CDR3 spans 15 amino acids. The CDR3 here is CASGYRVFAGNTIYF. CDR3 coding DNA: TGTGCCAGCGGCTATCGGGTATTCGCTGGAAACACCATATATTTT.

V is TRBV2 and J is TRBJ1-2; 10 bases are shared with TRBD1. V gave up 5 bases and J gave up 4 bases; unmatched junction bases: 1. This CDR3 region has 13 residues. Looked up from germline, CDR1 is SNHLY and CDR2 is FYNNEI. The CDR3 protein is CASSRDRGYGYTF. As DNA, the CDR3 is TGTGCCAGCAGTCGGGACAGGGGCTATGGCTACACCTTC.

The J gene is TRBJ1-2, the V gene TRBV5-1; no definite D call. The CDR3 consists of 14 residues. V lost 1 base to trimming and J lost 2 bases, with 9 bases between them. In germline, CDR1 is SGHRS, CDR2 YFSETQ. CDR3 in DNA: TGCGCCAGCAGCTTGCTAGGCCAGAACTATGGCTACACCTTC. It translates to CASSLLGQNYGYTF.

This chain connects TRBV30 to TRBJ1-3, with D tentatively TRBD1 (6 bases). Germline CDR1 is GTSNPN and CDR2 is SVGIG (reference sequence). This CDR3 contains 11 residues. With 2 bases removed from V and 10 bases from J, the gap between germline ends came to 9 bases. Here the CDR3 reads CAWSRQVTIYF. The CDR3 region has the DNA TGTGCCTGGAGTAGACAGGTGACCATATATTTT.

The V gene is TRBV18, the J gene TRBJ2-3, with TRBD2 matching over 8 bases. CDR1 is KGHSH and CDR2 is LQKENI in the germline V gene. The CDR3 runs 15 residues. Losses at the gene ends were 4 bases for V and 2 bases for J; bases not matched to a gene: 5. CDR3 in amino acids: CASSLLAEVTDTQYF. The CDR3 nucleotides are TGTGCCAGCTCACTACTAGCGGAAGTCACAGATACGCAGTATTTT.

The chain joins TRBV11-2 to TRBJ1-3, with D unresolved. V lost 5 bases and J 2 bases, leaving 7 bases between the germline ends. CDR3 length equals 13 residues. Germline CDR1 SGHAT, CDR2 FQNNGV. Written as DNA, the CDR3 is TGTGCCAGCAGCCCGCACCCTGGAAACACCATATATTTT. Amino acid sequence: CASSPHPGNTIYF. Full variable domain (outside the CDR3, taken from reference TRBV11-2 and TRBJ1-3): EAGVAQSPRYKIIEKRQSVAFWCNPISGHATLYWYQQILGQGPKLLIQFQNNGVVDDSQLPKDRFSAERLKGVDSTLKIQPAKLEDSAVYLCASSPHPGNTIYFGEGSWLTVV.

V gene TRBV7-2 combines with J gene TRBJ2-7, with D unresolved. Germline V CDR1 and CDR2: SGHTA, FQGNSA. V was shortened by 3 bases and J by 4 bases, with 10 bases between the two germline ends. CDR3 size: 13 residues. CDR3 DNA sequence: TGTGCCAGCAGCTTCGTCACAGAGTACGAGCAGTACTTC. Its protein product is CASSFVTEYEQYF.